The rows below give T cell receptor beta chains drawn from one sample of a study of T-cell memory formation after mild COVID-19. TCRdb re-derived calls from the 5' RACE reads in MiXCR, one entry per CDR3 protein. The data show around 300,000 distinct CDR3 sequences, roughly a fifth seen once. The sequenced sample was PBMCs or a T cell subset sorted from them (not recorded which). Every receptor here comes from a man between 18 and 29 years old who had mild COVID-19 (a few samples of this study predate the infection). Cell type and time point are not known. Each CDR3 is given with its conserved first and last residue. The D gene is left open where the match is weak. The size field is filled for only some rows; it gives once, few, many or a size class.

>TRBV7-8|.|TRBJ2-3|TRBD1
TGTGCCAGCAGCTTAGTGGGGACAGGAGTGGCAGATACGCAGTATTTT
CASSLVGTGVADTQYF
>TRBV20-1|few|TRBJ2-5|TRBD2
TGCAGTGCTAGGATTAGCGGGGGCCGGGGGACCCAGTACTTC
CSARISGGRGTQYF
>TRBV6-5|.|TRBJ1-5|.
TGTGCCAGCAGTTACATGGCCAATCAGCCCCAGCATTTT
CASSYMANQPQHF
>TRBV7-9|.|TRBJ1-1|.
TGTGCCAGCAGCCCAGCTTTGAGCACTGAAGCTTTCTTT
CASSPALSTEAFF
>TRBV7-9|many|TRBJ2-2|.
TGTGCCAGCAGCTTTCGGGGCTCGGACACCGGGGAGCTGTTTTTT
CASSFRGSDTGELFF
>TRBV10-3|few|TRBJ2-1|TRBD1
TGTGCCATCAGTGGGTGGGGACAGGGTGGCAATGAGCAGTTCTTC
CAISGWGQGGNEQFF
>TRBV2|few|TRBJ1-5|TRBD1
TGTGCCAGCAGTGAAGACAGGGGGATGTGGCCCCAGCATTTT
CASSEDRGMWPQHF
>TRBV7-3|.|TRBJ2-1|TRBD2
TGTGCCAGCAGTAGCGGGGGCTGGGAGCAGTTCTTC
CASSSGGWEQFF
>TRBV27|.|TRBJ1-1|.
TGTGCCAGCAGTTTATACAAGGGCACTGAAGCTTTCTTT
CASSLYKGTEAFF
>TRBV6-5|.|TRBJ1-5|.
TGTGCCAGCAGGGCCAATTACAGGGAATATCAGCCCCAGCATTTT
CASRANYREYQPQHF
>TRBV3-1|few|TRBJ2-1|.
TGTGCCAGCAGCCCAAGCCGGACTTACAATGAGCAGTTCTTC
CASSPSRTYNEQFF
>TRBV7-9|.|TRBJ1-1|TRBD1
TGTGCCAGCAGCTCAACAGGGGGCAACACTGAAGCTTTCTTT
CASSSTGGNTEAFF
>TRBV7-9|few|TRBJ1-4|.
TGTGCCAGCAGCTTAGCCCTCCTGGATGCTAATGAAAAACTGTTTTTT
CASSLALLDANEKLFF
>TRBV7-9|.|TRBJ2-7|.
TGTGCCAGCAGCTTTAAGGGCTACGAGCAGTACTTC
CASSFKGYEQYF
>TRBV10-3|.|TRBJ2-2|TRBD2
TGTGCCTCCCGGGCTCTGGCGGGGGGCGGGACCGGGGAGCTGTTTTTT
CASRALAGGGTGELFF
>TRBV11-2|.|TRBJ1-1|TRBD1
TGTGCCAGCAGCTTAAAAGGGACAGGTGGAACTGAAGCTTTCTTT
CASSLKGTGGTEAFF
>TRBV19|once|TRBJ2-2|TRBD1
TGTGCCAGTAGTCCGTGGACAGGACGGGCCGGGGAGCTGTTTTTT
CASSPWTGRAGELFF
>TRBV7-2|many|TRBJ1-3|.
TGTGCCAGCAGCTTGTCGGGGGCTGGAAACACCATATATTTT
CASSLSGAGNTIYF
>TRBV9|many|TRBJ2-2|.
TGTGCCAGCAGCGTCGGGGGTATAAACACCGGGGAGCTGTTTTTT
CASSVGGINTGELFF
>TRBV5-1|.|TRBJ1-1|TRBD1
TGCGCCAGCAGCTTGGCCGAGGGGGCCGATGAAGCTTTCTTT
CASSLAEGADEAFF
>TRBV6-1|.|TRBJ2-4|TRBD2
TGTGCCAGCAGGGGGTCCGGGGGGGCGGACATTCAGTACTTC
CASRGSGGADIQYF
>TRBV12-3/TRBV12-4|many|TRBJ1-3|.
TGTGCCAGCAGTCTCACCGGAAACACCATATATTTT
CASSLTGNTIYF
>TRBV7-2|.|TRBJ1-2|TRBD1
TGTGCCAGCAGCACCGGACAGGGAGGGTTAGGCTACACCTTC
CASSTGQGGLGYTF
>TRBV29-1|.|TRBJ1-4|.
TGCAGCGTTGCCGGGGCAGGAGGGGAAAAACTGTTTTTT
CSVAGAGGEKLFF
>TRBV5-4|few|TRBJ2-3|.
TGTGCCAGCAGCTTGGCCACGGGTGGAGATACGCAGTATTTT
CASSLATGGDTQYF
>TRBV15|few|TRBJ2-5|.
TGTGCCACCAGCAGGGCCAATCCCAAAGAGACCCAGTACTTC
CATSRANPKETQYF
>TRBV4-2|few|TRBJ2-6|.
TGTGCCAGCAGCCTTCGGAGGTCCCCCCCCCCAGGGGGGGTCTCGGGCGATGGGGCCAACGTCCTGACTTTC
CASSLRRSPPPGGVSGDGANVLTF
>TRBV6-6|many|TRBJ2-1|.
TGTGCCAGCAGTTATTCGGGAAGCAATGAGCAGTTCTTC
CASSYSGSNEQFF
>TRBV7-2|.|TRBJ1-4|.
TGTGCCAGCAGCTTAGGAGGGGCGGGGGGTGAAAAACTGTTTTTT
CASSLGGAGGEKLFF
>TRBV18|.|TRBJ2-3|.
TGTGCCAGCTCACCTACGGGGGCCACAGATACGCAGTATTTT
CASSPTGATDTQYF
>TRBV29-1|few|TRBJ1-1|.
TGCAGCGTGGGCGTTGGCCCTGTCCGGGATGCTTTCTTT
CSVGVGPVRDAFF
>TRBV7-6|.|TRBJ2-1|.
TGTGCCAGCAGCCTCGAACGTACTGGGAGCTCCTACAATGAGCAGTTCTTC
CASSLERTGSSYNEQFF
>TRBV7-9|few|TRBJ2-1|.
TGTGCCAGCAGCGGCCCGGAGGGGGGGCCCCAGAATGGGGAGCAGTTCTTC
CASSGPEGGPQNGEQFF
>TRBV27|.|TRBJ1-1|.
TGTGCCAGCAGTCCCTGGACGGTGGACGTAGAGGCTTTCTTT
CASSPWTVDVEAFF
>TRBV29-1|.|TRBJ2-3|TRBD2
TGCAGCACAAGCGGGGGGCGCACAGATACGCAGTATTTT
CSTSGGRTDTQYF
>TRBV5-1|.|TRBJ2-6|.
TGCGCCAGCAGTTCCCGGATAACCGGGGCCAACGTCCTGACTTTC
CASSSRITGANVLTF
>TRBV7-2|few|TRBJ1-3|.
TGTGCCAGCAGCATCGGGGGCAGCTTCTCTGGAAACACCATATATTTT
CASSIGGSFSGNTIYF
>TRBV6-1|.|TRBJ2-2|.
TGTGCCAGCAGTGATGTGGGGGGCGCGCCCGGGGAGCTGTTTTTT
CASSDVGGAPGELFF
>TRBV6-5|many|TRBJ2-6|.
TGTGCCAGCAGTTACTCCTTAAAGCCCAACTCTGGGGCCAACGTCCTGACTTTC
CASSYSLKPNSGANVLTF
>TRBV6-2/TRBV6-3|few|TRBJ1-5|.
TGTGCCAGCAGTTACCGGGATAGCAATCAGCCCCAGCATTTT
CASSYRDSNQPQHF
>TRBV7-9|.|TRBJ2-3|.
TGTGCCAGCAGCCTTAGGGGCTACGATGCAGATACGCAGTATTTT
CASSLRGYDADTQYF
>TRBV7-2|few|TRBJ1-2|TRBD1
TGTGCCAGCAGAACTGGGGGGGCGGACAGGGTCTATGGCTACACCTTC
CASRTGGADRVYGYTF
>TRBV20-1|few|TRBJ1-3|.
TGCAGTGCTAGAGTAGGTGGGGGCTCCTCTGGAAACACCATATATTTT
CSARVGGGSSGNTIYF
>TRBV10-3|many|TRBJ2-3|.
TGTGCCATCAGTGTGGGGGCCGGCACAGATACGCAGTATTTT
CAISVGAGTDTQYF
>TRBV28|few|TRBJ2-1|TRBD1
TGTGCCAGCATCCGGGACAGGGCCTACAATGAGCAGTTCTTC
CASIRDRAYNEQFF
>TRBV20-1|few|TRBJ2-3|.
TGCAGTGCCACTCCGGGGGGCCAGGATACGCAGTATTTT
CSATPGGQDTQYF
>TRBV7-6|.|TRBJ2-1|TRBD2
TGTGCCAGCAGCTCGATAGCGGGGGTCTCCTACAATGAGCAGTTCTTC
CASSSIAGVSYNEQFF
>TRBV7-9|few|TRBJ2-7|TRBD2
TGTGCCAGCAGCTTAGTCCCTCCTCGACTAGCGGGGGCCTACGAGCAGTACTTC
CASSLVPPRLAGAYEQYF
>TRBV4-1|.|TRBJ1-2|TRBD1
TGCGCCAGCAGCCAAGAACAGGGGTATAACTATGGCTACACCTTC
CASSQEQGYNYGYTF
>TRBV20-1|.|TRBJ1-5|TRBD1
TGCAGTGCTAGAGAGGACAGGGGGAGAATGGGCAATCAGCCCCAGCATTTT
CSAREDRGRMGNQPQHF